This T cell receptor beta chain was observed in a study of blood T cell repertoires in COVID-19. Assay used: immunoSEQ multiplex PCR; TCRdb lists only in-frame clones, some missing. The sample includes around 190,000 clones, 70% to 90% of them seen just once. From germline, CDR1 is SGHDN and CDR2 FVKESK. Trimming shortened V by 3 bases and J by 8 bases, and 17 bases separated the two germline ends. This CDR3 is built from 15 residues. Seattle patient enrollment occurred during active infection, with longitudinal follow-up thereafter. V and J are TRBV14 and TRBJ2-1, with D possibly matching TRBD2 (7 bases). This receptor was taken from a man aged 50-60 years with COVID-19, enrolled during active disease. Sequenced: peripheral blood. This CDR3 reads CASSHRRGGSYEQFF. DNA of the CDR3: TGTGCCAGCAGCCACCGGAGGGGGGGGAGTTATGAGCAGTTCTTC.